This section outlines one TCR beta chain sequence together with its context. The antigen is not known. The data stem from a study of shared clonotypes between healthy human individuals. Study-level points and caveats: Approximately 4.6% of naive CD4 clonotypes were common to four donors. Compared with clonotypes that all four donors shared, non-shared clonotypes had lower generation probabilities.

Caucasian adults living in Nashville, Tennessee, provided all samples. Assay execution took place at the deep level. Assay: immunoSEQ multiplex PCR; the TCRdb copy retains only in-frame clones and omits some. The top ten clones hold around 0.47% of a sample with over 850,000 clones, about four fifths of them seen once. Sequencing input: memory CD4+ T cells from PBMCs. Subset denoted: CD45RA-negative fraction. This clonotype originated in a man younger than 30 in good health. Some clones in this sample may be carry-over from other donors' samples.

CDR3 in DNA: TGTGCCAGCAGCTCCCGACAGCCATCCAATGAGCAGTTCTTC. It specifies CASSSRQPSNEQFF. The V gene is TRBV9, the J gene TRBJ2-1, with D perhaps matching TRBD1 (5 bases). The CDR3 runs to 14 residues. CDR1 and CDR2 from the germline V gene are SGDLS and YYNGEE. V dropped 4 bases and J dropped 6 bases, with 14 bases sitting between them.